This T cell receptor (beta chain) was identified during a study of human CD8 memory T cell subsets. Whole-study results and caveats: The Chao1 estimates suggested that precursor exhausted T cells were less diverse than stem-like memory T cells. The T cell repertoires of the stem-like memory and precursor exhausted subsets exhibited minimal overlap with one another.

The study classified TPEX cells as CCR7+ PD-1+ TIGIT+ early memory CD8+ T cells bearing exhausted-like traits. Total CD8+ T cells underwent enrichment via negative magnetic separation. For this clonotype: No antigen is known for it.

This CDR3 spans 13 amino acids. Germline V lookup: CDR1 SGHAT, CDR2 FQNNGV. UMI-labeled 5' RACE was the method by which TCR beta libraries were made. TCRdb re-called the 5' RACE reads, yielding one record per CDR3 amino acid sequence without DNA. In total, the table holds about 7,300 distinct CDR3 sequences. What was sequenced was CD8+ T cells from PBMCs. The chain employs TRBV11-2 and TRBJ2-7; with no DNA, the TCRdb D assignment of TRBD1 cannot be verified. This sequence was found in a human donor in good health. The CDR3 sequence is CASSPRQNYEQYF.